What follows are 27 T cell receptor beta chains derived from one specimen sequenced in a study of T cell repertoires in cytomegalovirus infection. Using its own MiXCR run on the reads, TCRdb lists one record per CDR3 protein. The sample holds fewer than 700,000 distinct CDR3 sequences, less than 25% seen once. The source material was CD8+ T cells from PBMCs. The receptors were sampled from a human donor in good health (CMV status not recorded). Some clones in this sample may be carry-over from other donors' samples.

In its sample, this clonotype was seen a few times. Here the CDR3 DNA reads TGTGCCAGCACCTCAGCGGTTTGGGACACCTCCTACGAGCAGTACTTC. The encoded protein is CASTSAVWDTSYEQYF. The chain is built from TRBV28 and TRBJ2-7; D possibly corresponds to TRBD1 (6 bases). CDR1 is MDHEN and CDR2 is SYDVKM in the germline V gene. CDR3 length equals 16 residues. Trimming took off 7 bases at V and 0 bases at J, with 19 bases between the two ends.

The rearrangement uses TRBV15 and TRBJ2-1; TRBD1 is a possible D gene (5 bases). The CDR3 has 14 residues. Per the germline V gene, CDR1 is LNHNV and CDR2 is YYDKDF (reference sequence). V lost 1 base to trimming and J lost 4 bases, with 8 bases between them. Here the CDR3 DNA reads TGTGCCACCAGCAGAGGGACATTTTACAATGAGCAGTTCTTC. Its translation: CATSRGTFYNEQFF.

This clonotype turned up a few times. The chain employs TRBV6-2 or TRBV6-3 and TRBJ2-5, with 11 bases that match TRBD2. The CDR3 runs 15 residues. V gave up 6 bases and J gave up 2 bases; unmatched junction bases: 5. Germline V lookup: CDR1 MNHEY, CDR2 SVGEGT. CDR3 in amino acids: CASRRTSGLQETQYF. The CDR3 DNA reads TGTGCCAGCAGGCGGACTAGCGGGTTGCAAGAGACCCAGTACTTC.

The chain joins TRBV14 to TRBJ1-1, with D possibly TRBD1 on 6 matching bases. V shed 1 base and J shed 1 base, with 13 bases lying between them. The germline V gene has CDR1 SGHDN and CDR2 FVKESK. This CDR3 is 16 amino acids long. CDR3 nucleotides: TGTGCCAGCAGCCAAGCATCCGGGACACCGAACACTGAAGCTTTCTTT. Encoded protein: CASSQASGTPNTEAFF.

The chain carries TRBV4-1 and TRBJ2-1, with 7 bases aligning to TRBD2. Germline V gene data show CDR1 as MGHRA and CDR2 as YSYEKL. The ends lost 1 base at V and 3 bases at J; junction bases unmatched: 9. The CDR3 covers 17 residues. CDR3 residues: CASSQATSDSFYNEQFF. For the CDR3, the DNA is TGCGCCAGCAGCCAAGCAACTAGCGATTCATTCTACAATGAGCAGTTCTTC.

This clonotype has only a few counts. This chain connects TRBV6-2 or TRBV6-3 to TRBJ2-1; TRBD2 might be the D (5 bases). This CDR3 comprises 16 residues. Looked up from germline, CDR1 is MNHEY and CDR2 is SVGEGT. V was trimmed by 8 bases and J by 0 bases, leaving 17 bases between them. The CDR3 coding sequence is TGTGCCAGCTGCGGGCCGTCCCACAACTCCTACAATGAGCAGTTCTTC. It encodes CASCGPSHNSYNEQFF.

This clonotype was picked up a small number of times. This sequence joins TRBV13 and TRBJ2-1; D remains unclear. CDR3 size: 13 residues. Trimming removed 4 bases at V and 8 bases at J, with 12 bases between. In germline, CDR1 is PRHDT, CDR2 FYEKMQ (reference sequence). CDR3: CASSSEVGYEQFF. The CDR3 DNA sequence: TGTGCCAGCAGCTCCGAGGTTGGGTATGAGCAGTTCTTC. The full variable domain, rest sourced from reference TRBV13 and TRBJ2-1, is AAGVIQSPRHLIKEKRETATLKCYPIPRHDTVYWYQQGPGQDPQFLISFYEKMQSDKGSIPDRFSAQQFSDYHSELNMSSLELGDSALYFCASSSEVGYEQFFGPGTRLTVL.

For this clonotype: A much larger clone differs by one base, so this may be a read error. The chain recombines TRBV2 with TRBJ2-1; D ambiguous. The CDR3 is 13 amino acids. Trimming took off 6 bases at V and 0 bases at J, with 6 bases between the two ends. Per the germline V gene, CDR1 is SNHLY and CDR2 is FYNNEI. The CDR3 DNA reads TGTGCCAGCAGGGGAAGCTCCTACAATGAGCAGTTCTTC. Amino acid sequence: CASRGSSYNEQFF.

The table lists this clonotype with many counts. The chain has TRBV28 and TRBJ1-1; the match to TRBD1 covers 7 bases. The ends lost 2 bases at V and 3 bases at J; junction bases unmatched: 12. The CDR3 is made up of 17 amino acids. Germline V CDR1 and CDR2: MDHEN, SYDVKM. CDR3 nucleotides: TGTGCCAGCAGTTTAGAAACAAGGAGGGGGCCGGACACTGAAGCTTTCTTT. Residues: CASSLETRRGPDTEAFF.

The genes are TRBV2 and TRBJ2-7; 7 positions agree with TRBD1. V was clipped by 3 bases and J by 3 bases; unmatched bases: 2. The CDR3 totals 13 residues. CDR1 and CDR2 (germline): SNHLY, FYNNEI. This CDR3 is CASSDPGGYEQYV. CDR3 nucleotides: TGTGCCAGCAGTGACCCAGGGGGCTACGAGCAGTACGTC.

This rearrangement joins TRBV28 to TRBJ2-1; 9 nucleotides agree with TRBD1. Germline trimming cut 5 bases from V and 7 bases from J; bases unmatched to any gene: 6. This CDR3 comprises 14 residues. The V gene's germline CDR1 is MDHEN and CDR2 SYDVKM. The CDR3 sequence is CASSGDRVSNEQFF. The DNA of the CDR3 is TGTGCCAGCAGTGGGGACAGGGTATCGAATGAGCAGTTCTTC.

This CDR3 reads CASAVGSYGYTF. The CDR3 DNA reads as TGTGCCAGCGCCGTTGGGAGCTATGGCTACACCTTC. This chain joins TRBV25-1 and TRBJ1-2; the D is unclear. Germline V gene data show CDR1 as MGHDK and CDR2 as SYGVNS. CDR3 length equals 12 residues. The V end was cut by 8 bases, the J end by 4 bases, with 11 bases between.

The chain links TRBV20-1 to TRBJ2-7, with 13 nucleotides matching TRBD2. CDR1 and CDR2 from the germline V gene are DFQATT and SNEGSKA (reference sequence). The length of the CDR3 is 18 residues. Trimming at V came to 6 bases and at J to 1 base, leaving 15 bases not matched to a gene. The CDR3 region is CSAATSGGALLSSYEQYF. The CDR3 bases are TGCAGTGCAGCAACTAGCGGGGGGGCCTTGTTATCGTCCTACGAGCAGTACTTC.

This chain joins TRBV28 and TRBJ2-5; D possibly corresponds to TRBD1 (6 bases). The germline V and J ends were trimmed by 5 bases and 6 bases, with 19 bases remaining between them. The CDR3 has 15 residues. Germline CDR1 MDHEN, CDR2 SYDVKM. The CDR3 DNA follows: TGTGCCAGCAGTCAAACGGACAGTCATGTGCAGACCCAGTACTTC. This gives the protein CASSQTDSHVQTQYF.

The chain couples TRBV20-1 to TRBJ2-7, with D tentatively TRBD2 (6 bases). The CDR3 length is 11 residues. V lost 4 bases and J 6 bases, leaving 10 bases between the germline ends. Germline loops: CDR1 DFQATT, CDR2 SNEGSKA (reference sequence). This CDR3 reads CSAKSGSEQYV. The CDR3 DNA reads TGCAGTGCTAAATCCGGGAGCGAGCAGTACGTC.

V is TRBV6-1 and J is TRBJ1-5, with D possibly being TRBD1 (6 bases). The CDR3 is 14 residues long. Trimming cost V 6 bases and J 6 bases, with 15 bases left between them. The V gene's germline CDR1 is MNHNS and CDR2 SASEGT. CDR3 sequence (DNA): TGTGCCAGCAGGACAGGAGGGGCGGGTCAGCCCCAGCATTTT. This encodes CASRTGGAGQPQHF.

The gene calls are TRBV9 and TRBJ2-2; D gene ambiguous. This CDR3 is built from 13 residues. Trimming pared 2 bases from V and 4 bases from J, leaving 6 bases between. The germline V gene has CDR1 SGDLS and CDR2 YYNGEE. In DNA form, the CDR3 reads TGTGCCAGCAGCGTGCCGGTCACCGGGGAGCTGTTTTTT. Protein sequence: CASSVPVTGELFF.

Points on this clonotype: A much larger clonotype is one base distant, so this may be a read error. The chain uses TRBV7-6 and TRBJ2-7; the D gene is possibly TRBD2 (5 bases). Trimming cost V 5 bases and J 4 bases, with 18 bases left between them. CDR1 and CDR2 from the germline V gene are SGHVS and FNYEAQ. There are 15 residues in the CDR3. CDR3 sequence reads: CASSVGWTGEYEQYF. CDR3 DNA sequence: TGTGCCAGCAGCGTTGGTTGGACTGGCGAGTACGAGCAGTACTTC.

This clonotype was picked up a small number of times. This chain's CDR3 is CASSFPLWASSTDTQYF. The CDR3 DNA sequence: TGTGCCAGCAGTTTCCCCCTTTGGGCGAGCAGCACAGATACGCAGTATTTT. J is TRBJ2-3 and V is TRBV28, with D unclear. Trimming removed 3 bases at V and 0 bases at J, with 16 bases between. CDR1 is MDHEN, CDR2 SYDVKM, per germline. The CDR3 loop spans 17 amino acids.

The table lists this clonotype with a few counts. The chain carries TRBV6-6 and TRBJ1-1, with a possible D match to TRBD1 (6 bases). The CDR3 runs 15 residues. The germline gives CDR1 MNHNY, CDR2 SVGAGI (reference sequence). Trimming removed 2 bases at V and 5 bases at J, with 15 bases between. The CDR3 loop reads CASSYGAGVPTEAFF. The CDR3 nucleotides read TGTGCCAGCAGTTACGGGGCAGGGGTACCGACTGAAGCTTTCTTT.

This clonotype was observed at least ten times. The chain links TRBV19 to TRBJ2-1, with a tentative D call TRBD1 (6 bases). V shed 10 bases and J shed 7 bases, with 11 bases lying between them. CDR3 length: 11 amino acids. The germline CDR1 and CDR2 sequences are LNHDA and SQIVND (reference sequence). The CDR3 DNA reads TGTGCCACCCTGAGGGGGAATGAGCAGTTCTTC. Translated, it gives CATLRGNEQFF.

V gene TRBV4-3 combines with J gene TRBJ2-1; no definite D call. The CDR3 length is 17 residues. In germline, CDR1 is LGHNA, CDR2 YSLEER. Trimming stripped 0 bases from V and 3 bases from J, with 15 bases between. The CDR3 here is CASSQEIPGSYYNEQFF. For the CDR3, the DNA is TGCGCCAGCAGCCAAGAAATCCCAGGATCGTACTACAATGAGCAGTTCTTC.

The genes are TRBV28 and TRBJ2-1, with 7 positions matching TRBD1. V dropped 4 bases and J dropped 10; count of bases not matched to a gene: 4. This CDR3 contains 12 residues. Germline loops: CDR1 MDHEN, CDR2 SYDVKM. DNA of the CDR3: TGTGCCAGCAGTTCCCCGGACAGGGAGCAGTTCTTC. It codes for CASSSPDREQFF.

This clonotype was detected a few times. J is TRBJ1-1 and V is TRBV7-9, with 7 nucleotides matching TRBD1. Losses at the gene ends were 8 bases for V and 4 bases for J; bases not matched to a gene: 10. This CDR3 is 14 amino acids long. Per germline, CDR1 SEHNR and CDR2 FQNEAQ (reference sequence). CDR3 sequence reads: CASGRQGGATEAFF. In DNA, the CDR3 is TGTGCCAGCGGAAGACAGGGCGGAGCCACTGAAGCTTTCTTT.

This clonotype came up a few times. This may be a read error: a much more frequent sequence differs by one nucleotide. The J gene is TRBJ2-1, the V gene TRBV12-3 or TRBV12-4, with no clear D. The CDR3 has 12 amino acids. V was pared by 5 bases and J by 7 bases, with 9 bases between. In DNA form, the CDR3 reads TGTGCCAGCAGTAACCCTGGGAATGAGCAGTTCTTC. Translated, it gives CASSNPGNEQFF.

This clonotype came up many times. This chain links TRBV12-3 or TRBV12-4 with TRBJ2-3; D is unresolved. The CDR3 consists of 14 residues. The V gene lost 4 bases and the J gene lost 2 bases, with 10 bases spanning the gap. CDR3 region: CASSYTGPTDTQYF. Written as DNA, the CDR3 is TGTGCCAGCAGTTACACGGGTCCCACAGATACGCAGTATTTT.

This clonotype has at least ten counts. The CDR3 sequence is CASSYNGRLNYGYTF. CDR3 bases: TGTGCCAGCAGTTACAACGGACGGCTTAACTATGGCTACACCTTC. The chain recombines TRBV6-2 or TRBV6-3 with TRBJ1-2; unclear D gene. The CDR3 runs to 15 residues. Germline V CDR1 and CDR2: MNHEY, SVGEGT. V was clipped by 2 bases and J by 1 base, with 11 bases between them.